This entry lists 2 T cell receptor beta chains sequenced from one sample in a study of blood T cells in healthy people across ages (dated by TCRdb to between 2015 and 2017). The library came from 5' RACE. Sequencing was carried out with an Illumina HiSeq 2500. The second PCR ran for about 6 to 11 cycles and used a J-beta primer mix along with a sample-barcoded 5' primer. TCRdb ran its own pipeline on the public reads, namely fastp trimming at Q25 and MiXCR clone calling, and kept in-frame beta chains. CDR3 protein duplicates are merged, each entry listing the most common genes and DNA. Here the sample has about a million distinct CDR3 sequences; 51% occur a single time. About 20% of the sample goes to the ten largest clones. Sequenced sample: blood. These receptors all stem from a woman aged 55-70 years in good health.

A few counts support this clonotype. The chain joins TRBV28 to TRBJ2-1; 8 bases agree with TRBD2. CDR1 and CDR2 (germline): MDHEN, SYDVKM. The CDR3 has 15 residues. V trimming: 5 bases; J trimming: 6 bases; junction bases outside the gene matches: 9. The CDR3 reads CASSSGSLSGNEQFF. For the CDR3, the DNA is TGTGCCAGCAGTAGCGGGAGTTTGTCAGGCAATGAGCAGTTCTTC.

The CDR3 region is CASSPTRATDEQYF. The CDR3 DNA sequence: TGTGCCAGCAGTCCAACTCGGGCCACCGACGAGCAGTACTTC. The chain carries TRBV2 and TRBJ2-4, with D unresolved. The J call may be faulty, since TRBJ2-7 better matches the DNA end. Per the germline V gene, CDR1 is SNHLY and CDR2 is FYNNEI. The length of the CDR3 is 14 residues.